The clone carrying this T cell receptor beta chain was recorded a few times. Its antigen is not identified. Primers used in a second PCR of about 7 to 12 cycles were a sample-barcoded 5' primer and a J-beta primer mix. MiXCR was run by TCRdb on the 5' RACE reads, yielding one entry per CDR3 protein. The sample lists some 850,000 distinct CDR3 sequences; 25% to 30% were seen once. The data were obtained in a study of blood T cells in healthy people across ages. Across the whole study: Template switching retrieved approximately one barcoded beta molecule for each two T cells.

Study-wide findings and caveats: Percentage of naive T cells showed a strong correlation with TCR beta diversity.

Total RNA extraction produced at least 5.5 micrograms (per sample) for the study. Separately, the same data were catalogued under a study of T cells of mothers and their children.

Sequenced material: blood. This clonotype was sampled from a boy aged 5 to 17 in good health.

The CDR3: CSANTLAGGAGELFF. The DNA of the CDR3 is TGCAGTGCGAACACTCTAGCGGGGGGGGCCGGGGAGCTGTTTTTT. The V and J genes are TRBV20-1 and TRBJ2-2; 12 nucleotides agree with TRBD2. The CDR3 is 15 residues long. Germline CDR1 reads DFQATT; CDR2 reads SNEGSKA (reference sequence). Trimming at V came to 6 bases and at J to 6 bases, leaving 8 bases not matched to a gene.